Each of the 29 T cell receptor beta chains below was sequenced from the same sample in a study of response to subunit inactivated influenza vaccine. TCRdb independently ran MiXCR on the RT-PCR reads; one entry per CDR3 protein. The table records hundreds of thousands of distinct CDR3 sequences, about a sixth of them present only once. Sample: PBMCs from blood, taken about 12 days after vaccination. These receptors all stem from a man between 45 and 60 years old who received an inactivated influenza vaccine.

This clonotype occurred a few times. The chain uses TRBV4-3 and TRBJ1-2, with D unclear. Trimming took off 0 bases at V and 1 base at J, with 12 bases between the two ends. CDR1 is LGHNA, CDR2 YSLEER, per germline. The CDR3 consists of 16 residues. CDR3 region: CASSQDLSQRNYGYTF. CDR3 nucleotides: TGCGCCAGCAGCCAAGATTTGTCCCAGCGTAACTATGGCTACACCTTC.

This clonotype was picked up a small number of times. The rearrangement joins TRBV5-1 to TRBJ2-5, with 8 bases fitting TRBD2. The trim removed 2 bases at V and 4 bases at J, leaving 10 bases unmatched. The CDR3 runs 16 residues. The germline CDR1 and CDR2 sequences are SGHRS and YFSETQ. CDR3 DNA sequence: TGCGCCAGCAGCTTCCTCCTAAGCGGGAGCGGAGAGACCCAGTACTTC. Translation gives CASSFLLSGSGETQYF.

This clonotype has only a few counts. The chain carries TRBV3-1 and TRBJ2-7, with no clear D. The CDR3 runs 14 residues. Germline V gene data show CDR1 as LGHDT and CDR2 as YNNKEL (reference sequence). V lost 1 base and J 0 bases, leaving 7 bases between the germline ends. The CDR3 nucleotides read TGTGCCAGCAGCCAAGGAAGTTACTCCTACGAGCAGTACTTC. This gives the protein CASSQGSYSYEQYF.

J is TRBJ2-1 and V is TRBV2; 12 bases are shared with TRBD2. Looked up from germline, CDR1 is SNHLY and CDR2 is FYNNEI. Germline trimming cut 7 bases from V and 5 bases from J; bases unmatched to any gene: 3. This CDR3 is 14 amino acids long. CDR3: CASIGLAGNNEQFF. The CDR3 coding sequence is TGTGCCAGCATAGGACTAGCGGGAAACAATGAGCAGTTCTTC.

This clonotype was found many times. The CDR3 sequence: CASKLYTGELFF. In DNA form, the CDR3 reads TGTGCCAGCAAGCTTTACACCGGGGAGCTGTTTTTT. The V gene is TRBV7-2, the J gene TRBJ2-2; D remains ambiguous. Per germline, CDR1 SGHTA and CDR2 FQGNSA. V shed 7 bases and J shed 3 bases, with 6 bases lying between them. The CDR3 has 12 amino acids.

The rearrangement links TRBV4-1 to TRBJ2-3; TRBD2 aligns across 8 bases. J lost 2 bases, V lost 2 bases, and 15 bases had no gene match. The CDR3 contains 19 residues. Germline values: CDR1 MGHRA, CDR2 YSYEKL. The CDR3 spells CASSQPRGESGGFTDTQYF. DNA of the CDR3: TGCGCCAGCAGCCAACCCCGCGGGGAGAGCGGGGGATTCACAGATACGCAGTATTTT.

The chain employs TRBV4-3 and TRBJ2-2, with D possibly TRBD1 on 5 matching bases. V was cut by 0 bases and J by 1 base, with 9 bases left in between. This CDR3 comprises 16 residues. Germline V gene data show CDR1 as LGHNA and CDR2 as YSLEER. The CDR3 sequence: CASSQDQGVNTGELFF. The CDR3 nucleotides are TGCGCCAGCAGCCAAGATCAAGGGGTGAACACCGGGGAGCTGTTTTTT.

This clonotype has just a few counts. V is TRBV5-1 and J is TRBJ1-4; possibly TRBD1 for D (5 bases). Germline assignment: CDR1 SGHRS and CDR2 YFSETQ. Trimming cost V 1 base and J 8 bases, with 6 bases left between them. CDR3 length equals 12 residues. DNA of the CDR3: TGCGCCAGCAGCTTGTCAGGGGAAAAACTGTTTTTT. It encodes CASSLSGEKLFF.

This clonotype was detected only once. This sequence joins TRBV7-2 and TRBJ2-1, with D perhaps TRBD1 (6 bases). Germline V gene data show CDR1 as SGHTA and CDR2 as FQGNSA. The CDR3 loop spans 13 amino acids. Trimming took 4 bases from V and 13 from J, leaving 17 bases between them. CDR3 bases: TGTGCCAGCAGCTCGTACGACGGGACAAAACAGTTCTTC. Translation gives CASSSYDGTKQFF.

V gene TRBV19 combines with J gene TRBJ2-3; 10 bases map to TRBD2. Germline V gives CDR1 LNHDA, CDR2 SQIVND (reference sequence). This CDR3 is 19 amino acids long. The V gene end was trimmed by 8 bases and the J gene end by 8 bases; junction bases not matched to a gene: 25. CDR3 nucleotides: TGTGCCAGTTCAAGCCCCCACTCGCAAGCGGGAGGGCCGCGGGGTACGCAGTATTTT. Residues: CASSSPHSQAGGPRGTQYF.

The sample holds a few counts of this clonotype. The CDR3 coding sequence is TGTGCCAGCAGTTTATTACTAGCGGGGCAAAATGAGCAGTTCTTC. Its translation: CASSLLLAGQNEQFF. The rearrangement links TRBV28 to TRBJ2-1, with TRBD2 matching over 10 bases. This CDR3 region has 15 residues. Germline V gives CDR1 MDHEN, CDR2 SYDVKM. Trimming took 1 base from V and 7 from J; bases not matched to a gene: 4.

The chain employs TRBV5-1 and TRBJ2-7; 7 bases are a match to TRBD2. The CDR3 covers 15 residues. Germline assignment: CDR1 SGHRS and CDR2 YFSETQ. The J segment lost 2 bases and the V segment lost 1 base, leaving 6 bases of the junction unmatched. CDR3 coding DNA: TGCGCCAGCAGCTTGTTGGGACTACCACCCTACGAGCAGTACTTC. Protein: CASSLLGLPPYEQYF.

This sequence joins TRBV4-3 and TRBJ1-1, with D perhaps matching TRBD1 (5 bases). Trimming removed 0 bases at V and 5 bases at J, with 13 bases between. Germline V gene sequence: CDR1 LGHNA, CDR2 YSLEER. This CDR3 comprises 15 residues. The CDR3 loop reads CASSQDGARVTEAFF. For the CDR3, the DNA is TGCGCCAGCAGCCAAGATGGGGCGCGGGTTACTGAAGCTTTCTTT.

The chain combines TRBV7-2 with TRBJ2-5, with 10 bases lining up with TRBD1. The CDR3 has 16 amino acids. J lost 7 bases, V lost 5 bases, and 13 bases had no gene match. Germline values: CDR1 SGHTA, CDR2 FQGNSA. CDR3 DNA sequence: TGTGCCAGCAGCATACTTGGACAGGGGGGACGGGGGACCCAGTACTTC. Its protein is CASSILGQGGRGTQYF.

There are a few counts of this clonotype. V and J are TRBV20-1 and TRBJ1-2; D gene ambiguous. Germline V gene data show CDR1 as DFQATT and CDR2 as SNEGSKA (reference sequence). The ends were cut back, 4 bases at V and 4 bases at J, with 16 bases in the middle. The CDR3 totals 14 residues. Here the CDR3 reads CSAITGRVSYGYTF. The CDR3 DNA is TGCAGTGCTATAACCGGCCGGGTCTCCTATGGCTACACCTTC.

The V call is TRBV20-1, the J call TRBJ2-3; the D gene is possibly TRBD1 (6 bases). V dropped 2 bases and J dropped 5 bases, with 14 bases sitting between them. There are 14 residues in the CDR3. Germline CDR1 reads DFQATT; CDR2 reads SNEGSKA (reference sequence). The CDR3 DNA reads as TGCAGTGCTAGACCCGGACAGTACCTAGATACGCAGTATTTT. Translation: CSARPGQYLDTQYF.

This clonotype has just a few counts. As DNA, the CDR3 is TGTGCCAGCAGAGGACTAGCGGGGGGTTGGAATGAGCAGTTCTTC. As protein: CASRGLAGGWNEQFF. This chain joins TRBV12-3 or TRBV12-4 and TRBJ2-1; 14 nucleotides align to TRBD2. The CDR3 extends over 15 amino acids. The V segment lost 6 bases and the J segment 7 bases; nucleotides outside the gene matches: 5.

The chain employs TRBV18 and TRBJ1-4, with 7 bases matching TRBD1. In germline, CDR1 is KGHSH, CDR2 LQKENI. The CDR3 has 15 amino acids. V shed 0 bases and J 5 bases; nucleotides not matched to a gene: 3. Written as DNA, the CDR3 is TGTGCCAGCTCACCACCCTCCAGGGGGAATGAAAAACTGTTTTTT. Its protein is CASSPPSRGNEKLFF.

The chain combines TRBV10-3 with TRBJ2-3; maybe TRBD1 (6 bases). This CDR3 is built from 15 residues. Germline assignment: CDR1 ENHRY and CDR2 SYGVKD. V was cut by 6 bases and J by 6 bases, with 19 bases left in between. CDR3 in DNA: TGTGCCATCAGCCAGAAATCAGGGGATTCGGATACGCAGTATTTT. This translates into CAISQKSGDSDTQYF.

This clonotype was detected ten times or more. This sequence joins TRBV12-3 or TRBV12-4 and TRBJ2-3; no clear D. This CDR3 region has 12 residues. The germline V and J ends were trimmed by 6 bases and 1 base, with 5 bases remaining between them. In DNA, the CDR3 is TGTGCCAGCAGCTTTGGCACAGATACGCAGTATTTT. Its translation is CASSFGTDTQYF.

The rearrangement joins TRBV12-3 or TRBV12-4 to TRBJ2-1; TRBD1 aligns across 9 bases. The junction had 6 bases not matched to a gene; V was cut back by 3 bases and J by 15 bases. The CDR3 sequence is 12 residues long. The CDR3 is CASSFRDRESFF. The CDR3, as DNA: TGTGCCAGCAGTTTCAGGGACAGGGAGTCGTTCTTC.

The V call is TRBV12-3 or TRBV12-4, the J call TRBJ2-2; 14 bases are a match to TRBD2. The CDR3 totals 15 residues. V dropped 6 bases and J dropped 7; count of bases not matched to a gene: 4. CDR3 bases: TGTGCCAGCAGCCCGGGACTAGCGGGGGTCGGGGAGCTGTTTTTT. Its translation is CASSPGLAGVGELFF.

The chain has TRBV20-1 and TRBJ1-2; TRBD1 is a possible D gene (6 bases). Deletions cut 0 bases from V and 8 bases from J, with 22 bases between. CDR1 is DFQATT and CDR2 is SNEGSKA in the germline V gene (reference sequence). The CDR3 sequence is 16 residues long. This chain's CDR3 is CSARDDRGGLGSGYTF. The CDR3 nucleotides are TGCAGTGCTAGAGACGACCGAGGGGGGTTGGGGAGCGGCTACACCTTC.

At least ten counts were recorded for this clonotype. Written as DNA, the CDR3 is TGCGCCAGCAGCTTGGCCGAGGGATACGAGCAGTACTTC. Encoded protein: CASSLAEGYEQYF. The chain employs TRBV5-1 and TRBJ2-7; a weak D match, TRBD2 (5 bases). V shed 0 bases and J shed 4 bases, with 8 bases lying between them. The CDR3 contains 13 residues. In germline, CDR1 is SGHRS, CDR2 YFSETQ.

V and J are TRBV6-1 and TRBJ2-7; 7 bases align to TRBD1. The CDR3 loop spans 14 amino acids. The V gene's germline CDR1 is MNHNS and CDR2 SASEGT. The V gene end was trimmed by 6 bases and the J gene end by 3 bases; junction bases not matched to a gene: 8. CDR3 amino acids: CASRTRDRIYEQYF. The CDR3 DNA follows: TGTGCCAGCAGGACCCGGGACAGAATCTACGAGCAGTACTTC.

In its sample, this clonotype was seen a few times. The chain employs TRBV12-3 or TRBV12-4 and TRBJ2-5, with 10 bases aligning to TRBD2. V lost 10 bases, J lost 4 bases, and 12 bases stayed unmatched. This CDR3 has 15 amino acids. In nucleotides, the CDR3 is TGTGCCACGAGGAACGGGCTAGCGGGAGTAGAGACCCAGTACTTC. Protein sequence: CATRNGLAGVETQYF.

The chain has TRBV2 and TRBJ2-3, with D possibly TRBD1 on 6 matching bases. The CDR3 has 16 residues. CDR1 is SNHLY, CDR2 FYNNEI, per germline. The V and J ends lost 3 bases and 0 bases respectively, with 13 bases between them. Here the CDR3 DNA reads TGTGCCAGCAGTGAGGGGACAACCGATAGCACAGATACGCAGTATTTT. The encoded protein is CASSEGTTDSTDTQYF.

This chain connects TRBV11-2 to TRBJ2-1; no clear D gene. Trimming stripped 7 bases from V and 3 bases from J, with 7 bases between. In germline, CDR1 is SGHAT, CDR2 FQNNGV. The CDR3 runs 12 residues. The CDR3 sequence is CASMFGYNEQFF. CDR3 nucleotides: TGTGCCAGCATGTTCGGCTACAATGAGCAGTTCTTC. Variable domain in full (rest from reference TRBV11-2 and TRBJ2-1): EAGVAQSPRYKIIEKRQSVAFWCNPISGHATLYWYQQILGQGPKLLIQFQNNGVVDDSQLPKDRFSAERLKGVDSTLKIQPAKLEDSAVYLCASMFGYNEQFFGPGTRLTVL.

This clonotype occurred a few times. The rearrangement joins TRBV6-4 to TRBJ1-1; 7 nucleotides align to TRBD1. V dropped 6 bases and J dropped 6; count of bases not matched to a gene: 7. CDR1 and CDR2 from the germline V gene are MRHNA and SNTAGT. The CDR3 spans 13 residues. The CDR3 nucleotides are TGTGCCAGCAGCGCCCGACAGGGCTCTGAAGCTTTCTTT. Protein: CASSARQGSEAFF.